This TCR beta chain was sequenced during a study of molecular identifiers for immune sequencing clone quantification. Listed TCR primers, together with previously described methods, were used for the bulk TCR libraries. TCRdb fed the PCR reads into MiXCR, producing one record per CDR3 protein. The table shows 600,000 to 650,000 distinct CDR3 sequences, with 20% occurring only once. The sample holds many counts of this clonotype. This CDR3 region has 13 residues. The V end lost 7 bases, the J end lost 8 bases, and 14 bases lay between the germline ends. Per germline, CDR1 MGHRA and CDR2 YSYEKL. The TCR originated in a human donor in good health. Some libraries in this study had Jurkat cell RNA spiked in. This chain connects TRBV4-1 to TRBJ1-4, with D possibly being TRBD1 (6 bases). The source material was naive CD8+ T cells from blood, with Jurkat cell RNA spiked in. Subset specified: FACS-sorted CD8+CD4-CCR7+CD45RA+ naive T cells. CDR3 sequence (DNA): TGCGCCAGCACAGGGGAATTATACGAAAAACTGTTTTTT. Amino acid sequence: CASTGELYEKLFF.